Presented here are 8 T cell receptor beta chains from one specimen sequenced in a study of somatic mutations in cytotoxic T cells in rheumatoid arthritis. Sequenced by immunoSEQ multiplex PCR; TCRdb stores in-frame clones only, minus some. Of roughly 10,000 clones listed, around 81% are singletons. Sequencing was carried out using CD8+ T cells sorted from blood. The receptor source for this set is an adult with rheumatoid arthritis.

The chain is built from TRBV7-7 and TRBJ1-6; maybe TRBD1 (6 bases). V lost 0 bases, J lost 9 bases, and 6 bases lay in between. The CDR3 length is 13 residues. Germline loops: CDR1 SSHAT, CDR2 FNYEAQ (reference sequence). In DNA, the CDR3 is TGTGCCAGCAGCTTAGCAGGGGGTTCACCCCTCCACTTT. This encodes CASSLAGGSPLHF.

V and J are TRBV6-1 and TRBJ2-5; TRBD2 matches at 7 bases. The junction had 7 bases not matched to a gene; V was cut back by 7 bases and J by 5 bases. Germline CDR1 reads MNHNS; CDR2 reads SASEGT. This CDR3 region has 13 residues. The CDR3 region has the DNA TGTGCCAGCAACCCAGGACTAGGGGAGACCCAGTACTTC. Translating gives CASNPGLGETQYF.

The chain recombines TRBV6-1 with TRBJ2-5; 11 positions agree with TRBD2. This CDR3 region has 15 residues. J was trimmed by 2 bases and V by 4 bases; bases with no gene match: 3. Germline CDR1 is MNHNS and CDR2 is SASEGT. CDR3 DNA: TGTGCCAGCAGTGCGGCTAGCGGGGGGCAAGAGACCCAGTACTTC. Protein: CASSAASGGQETQYF.

The J gene is TRBJ2-1, the V gene TRBV7-9; 7 bases map to TRBD1. CDR3 length: 16 residues. Per the germline V gene, CDR1 is SEHNR and CDR2 is FQNEAQ (reference sequence). The junction had 10 bases not matched to a gene; V was cut back by 5 bases and J by 3 bases. The CDR3 nucleotides are TGTGCCAGCAGCATTCCCGGGACAGCCCTCTACAATGAGCAGTTCTTC. Protein: CASSIPGTALYNEQFF. Drawing the rest from reference TRBV7-9 and TRBJ2-1, the complete variable domain is DTGVSQNPRHKITKRGQNVTFRCDPISEHNRLYWYRQTLGQGPEFLTYFQNEAQLEKSRLLSDRFSAERPKGSFSTLEIQRTEQGDSAMYLCASSIPGTALYNEQFFGPGTRLTVL.

The table lists this clone with a few counts. This sequence joins TRBV7-9 and TRBJ2-7; 7 bases line up with TRBD1. Looked up from germline, CDR1 is SEHNR and CDR2 is FQNEAQ (reference sequence). The V segment lost 4 bases and the J segment 7 bases; nucleotides outside the gene matches: 13. CDR3 length: 15 amino acids. In DNA form, the CDR3 reads TGTGCCAGCAGCTCCAGACAGGGACCGTTCGAGGAGCAGTACTTC. It codes for CASSSRQGPFEEQYF.

The chain has TRBV28 and TRBJ1-2; possibly TRBD1 for D (6 bases). V gave up 2 bases and J gave up 5 bases, with 12 bases separating them. The V gene's germline CDR1 is MDHEN and CDR2 SYDVKM. The CDR3 loop spans 14 amino acids. CDR3 DNA sequence: TGTGCCAGCAGTTTAACGGGGGGCGGATATGGCTACACCTTC. This gives the protein CASSLTGGGYGYTF.

CDR3 sequence (DNA): TGTGCCATCAGTGAGTTCCAGGGACAGGGAAGGGGCTACGAGCAGTACTTC. Its protein is CAISEFQGQGRGYEQYF. The V and J genes are TRBV10-3 and TRBJ2-7; 9 bases align to TRBD1. The germline CDR1 and CDR2 sequences are ENHRY and SYGVKD. The CDR3 length is 17 residues. V lost 1 base to trimming and J lost 3 bases; unmatched junction nucleotides: 10.

The chain recombines TRBV10-1 with TRBJ1-5; 8 bases align to TRBD1. Germline V gene lookup returns CDR1 WNHNN and CDR2 SYGVQD (reference sequence). V lost 8 bases and J lost 3; bases outside the gene matches: 6. The CDR3 runs 14 residues. The CDR3 DNA is TGCGCCAGCCGCGGACAGGGTCCCAATCAGCCCCAGCATTTT. It encodes CASRGQGPNQPQHF.